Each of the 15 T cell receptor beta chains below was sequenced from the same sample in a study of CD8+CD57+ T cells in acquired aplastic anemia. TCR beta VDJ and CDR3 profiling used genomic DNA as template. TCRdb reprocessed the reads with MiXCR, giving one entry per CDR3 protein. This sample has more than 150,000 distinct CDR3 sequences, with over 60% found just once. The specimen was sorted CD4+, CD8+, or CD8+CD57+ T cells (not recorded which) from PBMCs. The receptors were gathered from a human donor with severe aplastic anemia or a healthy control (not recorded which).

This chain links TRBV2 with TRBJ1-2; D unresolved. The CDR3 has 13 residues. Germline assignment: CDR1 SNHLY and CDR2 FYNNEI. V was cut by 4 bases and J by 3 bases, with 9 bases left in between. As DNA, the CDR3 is TGTGCCAGCAGTGCAGCCGGCGACTATGGCTACACCTTC. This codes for CASSAAGDYGYTF.

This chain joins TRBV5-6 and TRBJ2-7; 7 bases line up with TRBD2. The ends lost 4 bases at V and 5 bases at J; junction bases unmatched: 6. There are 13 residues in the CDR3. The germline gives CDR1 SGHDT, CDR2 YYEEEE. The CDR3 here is CASSHLGGNEQYF. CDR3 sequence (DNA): TGTGCCAGCAGCCACTTGGGGGGGAACGAGCAGTACTTC.

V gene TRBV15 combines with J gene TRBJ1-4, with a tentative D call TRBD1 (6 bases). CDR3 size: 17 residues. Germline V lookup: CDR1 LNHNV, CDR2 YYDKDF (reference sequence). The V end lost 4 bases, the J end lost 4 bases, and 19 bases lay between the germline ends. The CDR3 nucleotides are TGTGCCACCAGCACGAGGACAGCCGCCAAGGGTAATGAAAAACTGTTTTTT. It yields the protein CATSTRTAAKGNEKLFF.

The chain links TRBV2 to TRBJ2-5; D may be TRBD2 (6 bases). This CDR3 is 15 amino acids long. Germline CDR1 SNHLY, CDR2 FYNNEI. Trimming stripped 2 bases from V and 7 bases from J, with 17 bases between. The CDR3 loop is CASSELALAAGTQYF. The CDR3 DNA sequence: TGTGCCAGCAGTGAACTGGCACTAGCTGCTGGGACCCAGTACTTC.

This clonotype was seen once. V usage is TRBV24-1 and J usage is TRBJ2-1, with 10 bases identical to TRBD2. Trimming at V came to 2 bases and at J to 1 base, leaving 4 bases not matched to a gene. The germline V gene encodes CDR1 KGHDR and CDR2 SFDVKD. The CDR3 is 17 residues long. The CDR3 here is CATSDSGLAASYNEQFF. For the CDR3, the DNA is TGTGCCACCAGTGATTCTGGACTAGCGGCGTCCTACAATGAGCAGTTCTTC.

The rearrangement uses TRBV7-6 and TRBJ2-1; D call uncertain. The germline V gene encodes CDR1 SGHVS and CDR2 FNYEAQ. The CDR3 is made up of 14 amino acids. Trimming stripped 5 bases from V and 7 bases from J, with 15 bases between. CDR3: CASSQRVGRNEQFF. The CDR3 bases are TGTGCCAGCAGCCAACGGGTGGGTCGGAATGAGCAGTTCTTC.

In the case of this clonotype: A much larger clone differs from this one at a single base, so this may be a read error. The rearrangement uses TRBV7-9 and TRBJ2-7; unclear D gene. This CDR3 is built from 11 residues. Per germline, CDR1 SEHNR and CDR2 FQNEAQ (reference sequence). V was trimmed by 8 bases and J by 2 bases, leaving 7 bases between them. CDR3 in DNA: TGTGCCAGCCAGTACCCCTACGAGCAGTACTTC. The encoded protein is CASQYPYEQYF.

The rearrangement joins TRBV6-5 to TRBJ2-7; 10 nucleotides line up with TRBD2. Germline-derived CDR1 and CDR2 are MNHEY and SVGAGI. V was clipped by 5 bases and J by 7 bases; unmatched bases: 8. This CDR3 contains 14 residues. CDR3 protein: CASSEAGGTVEQYF. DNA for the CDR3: TGTGCCAGCAGTGAAGCGGGGGGGACCGTGGAGCAGTACTTC.

For the CDR3, the DNA is TGTGCCAGCAGTCCGCGTAGGGGACTCGGTGAAGGCGAGCAGTACTTC. The encoded protein is CASSPRRGLGEGEQYF. The chain recombines TRBV7-8 with TRBJ2-7; TRBD2 is a possible D gene (6 bases). CDR3 size: 16 residues. CDR1 SGHVS and CDR2 FQNEAQ come from the germline V gene. Trimming removed 6 bases from V and 6 bases from J, with 24 bases in between.

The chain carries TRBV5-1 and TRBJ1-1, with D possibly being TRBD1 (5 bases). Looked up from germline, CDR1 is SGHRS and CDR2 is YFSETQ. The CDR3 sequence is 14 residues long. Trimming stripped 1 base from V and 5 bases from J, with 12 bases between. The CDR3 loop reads CASSLRSEGTEAFF. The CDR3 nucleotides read TGCGCCAGCAGCTTGCGGTCAGAGGGGACTGAAGCTTTCTTT.

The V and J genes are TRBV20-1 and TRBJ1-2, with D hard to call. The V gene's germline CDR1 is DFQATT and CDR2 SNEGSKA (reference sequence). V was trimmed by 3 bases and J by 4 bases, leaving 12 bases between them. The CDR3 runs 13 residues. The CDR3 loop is CSARRDPGYGYTF. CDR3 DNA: TGCAGTGCTAGGAGAGACCCAGGCTATGGCTACACCTTC.

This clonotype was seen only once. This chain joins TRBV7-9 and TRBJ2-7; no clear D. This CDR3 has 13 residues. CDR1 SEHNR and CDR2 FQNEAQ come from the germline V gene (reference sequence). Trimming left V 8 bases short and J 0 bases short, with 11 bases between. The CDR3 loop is CASAEWSSYEQYF. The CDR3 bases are TGTGCCAGCGCCGAATGGAGCTCCTACGAGCAGTACTTC.

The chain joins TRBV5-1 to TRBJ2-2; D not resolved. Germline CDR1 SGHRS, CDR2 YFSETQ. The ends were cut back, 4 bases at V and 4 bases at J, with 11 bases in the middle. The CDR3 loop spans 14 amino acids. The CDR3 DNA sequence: TGCGCCAGCAGCGCCCCATCAAGCACCGGGGAGCTGTTTTTT. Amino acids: CASSAPSSTGELFF. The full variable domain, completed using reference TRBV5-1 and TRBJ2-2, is KAGVTQTPRYLIKTRGQQVTLSCSPISGHRSVSWYQQTPGQGLQFLFEYFSETQRNKGNFPGRFSGRQFSNSRSEMNVSTLELGDSALYLCASSAPSSTGELFFGEGSRLTVL.

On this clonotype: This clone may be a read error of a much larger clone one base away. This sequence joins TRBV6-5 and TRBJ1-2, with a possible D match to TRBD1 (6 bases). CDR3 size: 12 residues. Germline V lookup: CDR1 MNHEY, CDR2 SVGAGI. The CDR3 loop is CVRGEQVGGYAF. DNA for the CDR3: TGTGTCCGAGGGGAGCAGGTCGGGGGCTACGCCTTC.

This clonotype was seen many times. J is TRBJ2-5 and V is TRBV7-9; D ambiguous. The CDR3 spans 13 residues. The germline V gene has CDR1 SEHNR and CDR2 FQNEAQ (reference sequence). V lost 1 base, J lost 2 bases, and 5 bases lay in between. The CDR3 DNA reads TGTGCCAGCAGCTTAGTAGAACAAGAGACCCAGTACTTC. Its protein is CASSLVEQETQYF.